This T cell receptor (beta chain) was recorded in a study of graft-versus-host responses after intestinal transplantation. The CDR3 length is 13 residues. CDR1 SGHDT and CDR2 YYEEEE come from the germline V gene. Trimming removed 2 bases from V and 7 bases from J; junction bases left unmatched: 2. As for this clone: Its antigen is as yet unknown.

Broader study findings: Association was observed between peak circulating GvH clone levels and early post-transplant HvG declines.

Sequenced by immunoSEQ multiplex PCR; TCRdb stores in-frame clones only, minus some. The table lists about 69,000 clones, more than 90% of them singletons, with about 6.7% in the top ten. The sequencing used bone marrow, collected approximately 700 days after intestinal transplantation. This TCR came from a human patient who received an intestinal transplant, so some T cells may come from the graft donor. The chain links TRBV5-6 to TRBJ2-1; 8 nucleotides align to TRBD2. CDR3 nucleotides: TGTGCCAGCAGCTTCGGGACTAGTAATGAGCAGTTCTTC. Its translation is CASSFGTSNEQFF.